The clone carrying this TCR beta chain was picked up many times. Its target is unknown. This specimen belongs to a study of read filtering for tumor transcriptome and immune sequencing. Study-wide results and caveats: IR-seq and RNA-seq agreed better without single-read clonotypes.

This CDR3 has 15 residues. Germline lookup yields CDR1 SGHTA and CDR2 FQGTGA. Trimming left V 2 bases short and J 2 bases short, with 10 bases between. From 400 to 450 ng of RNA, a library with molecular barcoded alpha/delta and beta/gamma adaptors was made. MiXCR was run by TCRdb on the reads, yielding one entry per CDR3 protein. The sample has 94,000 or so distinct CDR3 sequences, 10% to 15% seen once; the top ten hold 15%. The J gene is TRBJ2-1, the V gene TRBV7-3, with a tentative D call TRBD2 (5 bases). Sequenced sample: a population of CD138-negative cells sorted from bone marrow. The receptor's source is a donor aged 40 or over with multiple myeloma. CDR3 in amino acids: CASSLSEGPYNEQFF. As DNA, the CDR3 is TGTGCCAGCAGCTTATCTGAGGGCCCCTACAATGAGCAGTTCTTC.